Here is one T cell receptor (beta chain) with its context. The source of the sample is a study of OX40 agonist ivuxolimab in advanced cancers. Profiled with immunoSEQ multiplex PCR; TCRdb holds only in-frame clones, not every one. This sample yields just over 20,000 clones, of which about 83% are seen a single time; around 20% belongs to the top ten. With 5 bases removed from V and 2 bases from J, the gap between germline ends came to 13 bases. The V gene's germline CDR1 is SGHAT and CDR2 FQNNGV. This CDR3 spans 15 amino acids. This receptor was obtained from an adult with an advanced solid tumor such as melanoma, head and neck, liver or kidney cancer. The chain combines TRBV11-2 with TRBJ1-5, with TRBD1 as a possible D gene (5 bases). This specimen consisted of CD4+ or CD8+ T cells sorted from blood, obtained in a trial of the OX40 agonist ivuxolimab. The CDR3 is CASSATGPGNQPQHF. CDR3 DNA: TGTGCCAGCAGCGCGACGGGACCTGGCAATCAGCCCCAGCATTTT.